This T cell receptor (beta chain) is drawn from a study of cytomegalovirus exposure and HLA in healthy donors. Study-level background: Roughly 180 million T cells yielded 100 million or so unique TCR beta sequences, as an earlier analysis found. Study-wide findings and caveats: Presence/absence analyses supposed approximately even sequencing depth among donors.

This clone turned up a few times. Its antigen is undetermined. The CDR3 extends over 14 amino acids. Germline-derived CDR1 and CDR2 are LNHDA and SQIVND (reference sequence). The V end was cut by 3 bases, the J end by 1 base, with 10 bases between. The PCR ran on 60 Vbeta and 13 Jbeta primers. Profiled with immunoSEQ multiplex PCR; TCRdb holds only in-frame clones, not every one. There are 110,000 to 150,000 clones in the sample; 70% to 80% occur only once, and under 2.5% lies in the top ten. The source of this sequence is an older woman in good health and CMV-seropositive. Sequences were obtained from PBMCs. V and J are TRBV19 and TRBJ2-7, with D perhaps matching TRBD2 (7 bases). This CDR3 reads CASSMAGASYEQYF. CDR3 nucleotides: TGTGCCAGTAGTATGGCGGGGGCATCCTACGAGCAGTACTTC.